The 15 T cell receptor beta chains below were found in one sample sequenced in a study of T cell responses to AZD1222 COVID-19 vaccine. The assay was immunoSEQ multiplex PCR, and TCRdb's table has in-frame clones only and misses some. This sample has roughly 99,000 clones; about 90% occur once, and the top ten carry 8% to 10%. The starting material was peripheral blood, obtained 28 days after the second AZD1222 dose. The receptors stem from an adult who received the AZD1222 COVID-19 vaccine.

The rearrangement joins TRBV11-2 to TRBJ2-3, with a possible D match to TRBD2 (5 bases). The germline gives CDR1 SGHAT, CDR2 FQNNGV. V gave up 5 bases and J gave up 2 bases, with 14 bases separating them. This CDR3 has 15 residues. The CDR3 DNA reads TGTGCCAGCAGCACCCGCGGGCTAGACACAGATACGCAGTATTTT. This sequence encodes CASSTRGLDTDTQYF.

The genes are TRBV11-2 and TRBJ1-3; D is uncertain. Germline-derived CDR1 and CDR2 are SGHAT and FQNNGV. CDR3 length: 12 amino acids. V was cut by 5 bases and J by 7 bases, with 9 bases left in between. The CDR3 bases are TGTGCCAGCAGCACGACAAGGAACACCATATATTTT. Amino acids: CASSTTRNTIYF.

The rearrangement links TRBV15 to TRBJ1-2; TRBD1 matches 8 bases. V gave up 5 bases and J gave up 3 bases; unmatched junction bases: 11. The CDR3 loop spans 16 amino acids. Germline CDR1 and CDR2: LNHNV and YYDKDF (reference sequence). The CDR3, as DNA: TGTGCCACCAGCCCCGACAGGGGTCTAGGTGACTATGGCTACACCTTC. Translating gives CATSPDRGLGDYGYTF.

The chain is built from TRBV3-1 (or the pseudogene TRBV3-2) and TRBJ2-7; D uncertain. The CDR3 totals 14 residues. In germline, CDR1 is LGHDT, CDR2 YNNKEL (reference sequence). The V end lost 1 base, the J end lost 0 bases, and 7 bases lay between the germline ends. DNA of the CDR3: TGTGCCAGCAGCCAAGGTAGTACCTCCTACGAGCAGTACTTC. Encoded protein: CASSQGSTSYEQYF.

This chain joins TRBV7-3 and TRBJ2-7; D ambiguous. CDR1 is SGHTA, CDR2 FQGTGA, per germline. Trimming cost V 9 bases and J 8 bases, with 5 bases left between them. The CDR3 is 8 amino acids. CDR3 region: CARNKQYF. In nucleotides, the CDR3 is TGTGCCAGGAATAAGCAGTACTTC.

The rearrangement joins TRBV28 to TRBJ1-5; D is unresolved. Looked up from germline, CDR1 is MDHEN and CDR2 is SYDVKM. The CDR3 consists of 15 residues. Trimming took off 6 bases at V and 3 bases at J, with 15 bases between the two ends. CDR3 sequence: CASRRLAGVNQPQHF. CDR3 bases: TGTGCCAGCAGGCGCCTTGCCGGGGTCAATCAGCCCCAGCATTTT.

The chain couples TRBV28 to TRBJ1-1; D might be TRBD1 (5 bases). The V end was cut by 10 bases, the J end by 1 base, with 13 bases between. The germline CDR1 and CDR2 sequences are MDHEN and SYDVKM. The CDR3 covers 13 residues. The CDR3 spells CATRTGGNTEAFF. The CDR3 nucleotides read TGTGCCACTAGGACGGGGGGGAACACTGAAGCTTTCTTT.

V usage is TRBV7-9 and J usage is TRBJ2-1, with 12 bases that match TRBD1. The CDR3 loop spans 16 amino acids. The germline CDR1 and CDR2 sequences are SEHNR and FQNEAQ (reference sequence). V lost 5 bases, J lost 8 bases, and 10 bases stayed unmatched. CDR3 nucleotides: TGTGCCAGCAGCCCGGAGGCGGGACAGGGGGCATATGAGCAGTTCTTC. Its protein is CASSPEAGQGAYEQFF.

The genes are TRBV2 and TRBJ1-4, with a tentative D call TRBD1 (6 bases). V was clipped by 2 bases and J by 7 bases, with 11 bases between them. CDR3 size: 14 residues. Germline V CDR1 and CDR2: SNHLY, FYNNEI. The CDR3 DNA reads TGTGCCAGCAGTGAAATGGGGGCCTTTGAAAAACTGTTTTTT. This encodes CASSEMGAFEKLFF.

The genes are TRBV25-1 and TRBJ2-2; D unclear. CDR1 MGHDK and CDR2 SYGVNS come from the germline V gene. Trimming removed 2 bases from V and 4 bases from J, with 11 bases in between. This CDR3 comprises 15 residues. This CDR3 is CASSERGFGTGELFF. The CDR3 DNA reads TGTGCCAGCAGTGAACGAGGTTTCGGCACCGGGGAGCTGTTTTTT.

This clone was detected only a few times. This rearrangement joins TRBV5-5 to TRBJ1-1, with unresolved D. Trimming took 0 bases from V and 2 from J, leaving 5 bases between them. The CDR3 consists of 13 residues. CDR1 and CDR2 from the germline V gene are SGHKS and YYEKEE (reference sequence). The CDR3 here is CASSLATNTEAFF. The CDR3 DNA sequence: TGTGCCAGCAGCTTGGCGACCAACACTGAAGCTTTCTTT.

This clone has a single count. The genes are TRBV7-9 and TRBJ1-5, with D uncertain. Germline lookup yields CDR1 SEHNR and CDR2 FQNEAQ (reference sequence). The CDR3 extends over 15 amino acids. Trimming stripped 1 base from V and 1 base from J, with 8 bases between. In DNA form, the CDR3 reads TGTGCCAGCAGCTTAGGGGAGGCGAGCAATCAGCCCCAGCATTTT. It encodes CASSLGEASNQPQHF.

This sequence joins TRBV29-1 and TRBJ2-2, with TRBD1 matching over 8 bases. J gave up 7 bases and V 4 bases, and 2 bases lay outside the gene matches. The germline V gene encodes CDR1 SQVTM and CDR2 ANQGSEA. The CDR3 is 12 amino acids. In nucleotides, the CDR3 is TGCAGCGTTGGGACAGGGTTCGGGGAGCTGTTTTTT. Translated: CSVGTGFGELFF.

This sequence joins TRBV19 and TRBJ2-1, with 11 bases that match TRBD2. Trimming cost V 6 bases and J 6 bases; bases outside gene matches: 13. Germline-derived CDR1 and CDR2 are LNHDA and SQIVND (reference sequence). The CDR3 sequence is 17 residues long. The DNA of the CDR3 is TGTGCCAGTAGATATCGGCTAGCGGGAGGAGAGGGCAATGAGCAGTTCTTC. Amino acids: CASRYRLAGGEGNEQFF.

The chain links TRBV5-5 to TRBJ1-5; D is undetermined. Germline values: CDR1 SGHKS, CDR2 YYEKEE (reference sequence). V lost 0 bases, J lost 6 bases, and 4 bases lay in between. The CDR3 sequence is 12 residues long. The CDR3 DNA sequence: TGTGCCAGCAGCTTGGGGAGTCAGCCCCAGCATTTT. Translating it yields CASSLGSQPQHF. Using reference TRBV5-5 and TRBJ1-5 for the parts outside the CDR3, the full variable domain is DAGVTQSPTHLIKTRGQQVTLRCSPISGHKSVSWYQQVLGQGPQFIFQYYEKEERGRGNFPDRFSARQFPNYSSELNVNALLLGDSALYLCASSLGSQPQHFGDGTRLSIL.